Below are 26 T cell receptor beta chains sequenced from a single sample in a study of shared clonotypes between healthy human individuals. Assay: immunoSEQ multiplex PCR; the TCRdb copy retains only in-frame clones and omits some. The data contain some 2,500,000 clones, under 95% of them seen just once; the ten biggest clones take up 0.3% to 0.4%. Sequenced material: naive CD4+ T cells from PBMCs. Noted subset: CD45RA+ positively selected. The receptors originated from a man aged 18 to 30 in good health. Some clones in this sample may be carry-over from other donors' samples.

The chain uses TRBV10-3 and TRBJ2-5; TRBD2 matches at 8 bases. The germline gives CDR1 ENHRY, CDR2 SYGVKD. The CDR3 runs 16 residues. V shed 2 bases and J 4 bases; nucleotides not matched to a gene: 9. CDR3 sequence (DNA): TGTGCCATCAGTGAGCCCCGGGAGGGAGGGGGAGAGACCCAGTACTTC. Translated: CAISEPREGGGETQYF.

The rearrangement uses TRBV2 and TRBJ1-5; TRBD1 might be the D (5 bases). The CDR3 sequence is 15 residues long. Trimming took off 4 bases at V and 7 bases at J, with 17 bases between the two ends. Per germline, CDR1 SNHLY and CDR2 FYNNEI. The CDR3 DNA reads TGTGCCAGCAGTGGGGTCAGGGTGACAAGCCAGCCCCAGCATTTT. Amino acid sequence: CASSGVRVTSQPQHF.

V and J are TRBV20-1 and TRBJ1-1; D not certain. The CDR3 totals 11 residues. CDR1 DFQATT and CDR2 SNEGSKA come from the germline V gene (reference sequence). V lost 4 bases and J lost 3, with 6 bases in between. CDR3 in amino acids: CSAIIDTEAFF. The CDR3 nucleotides are TGCAGTGCTATAATCGACACTGAAGCTTTCTTT.

The chain joins TRBV11-1 to TRBJ2-2; no definite D call. Trimming pared 3 bases from V and 9 bases from J, leaving 11 bases between. The germline CDR1 and CDR2 sequences are SGHAT and FQDESV (reference sequence). The CDR3 spans 13 residues. The CDR3 DNA sequence: TGTGCCAGCAGCTTTAGTCCTGACCGGGAGCTGTTTTTT. Translating it yields CASSFSPDRELFF.

V usage is TRBV30 and J usage is TRBJ1-6; D remains ambiguous. The CDR3 is 13 amino acids. Trimming cost V 7 bases and J 0 bases, with 7 bases left between them. CDR1 and CDR2 from the germline V gene are GTSNPN and SVGIG (reference sequence). The CDR3 sequence is CAYAGSYNSPLHF. CDR3 in DNA: TGTGCCTATGCGGGCTCCTATAATTCACCCCTCCACTTT.

The chain has TRBV5-1 and TRBJ1-6; D is uncertain. With 4 bases removed from V and 5 bases from J, the gap between germline ends came to 10 bases. The CDR3 spans 14 residues. In germline, CDR1 is SGHRS, CDR2 YFSETQ. The CDR3 loop reads CASSQTGDNSPLHF. CDR3 nucleotide sequence: TGCGCCAGCAGCCAAACCGGGGATAATTCACCCCTCCACTTT.

V is TRBV6-1 and J is TRBJ1-4; 7 bases map to TRBD1. The CDR3 is made up of 15 amino acids. The germline V gene encodes CDR1 MNHNS and CDR2 SASEGT. With 1 base clipped from V and 7 bases from J, the junction kept 6 bases outside the gene matches. The CDR3 spells CASSEGQGTSEKLFF. The CDR3, as DNA: TGTGCCAGCAGTGAAGGACAGGGAACAAGTGAAAAACTGTTTTTT.

This clone was observed a single time. V usage is TRBV7-3 and J usage is TRBJ2-1, with TRBD2 matching over 8 bases. The CDR3 has 16 amino acids. Germline lookup yields CDR1 SGHTA and CDR2 FQGTGA. The junction had 6 bases not matched to a gene; V was cut back by 0 bases and J by 5 bases. Here the CDR3 DNA reads TGTGCCAGCAGCTTAACGGCGACTAGCGCACACAATGAGCAGTTCTTC. Encoded protein: CASSLTATSAHNEQFF.

The chain has TRBV5-1 and TRBJ2-5; TRBD2 aligns across 14 bases. The trim removed 5 bases at V and 4 bases at J, leaving 4 bases unmatched. The germline V gene has CDR1 SGHRS and CDR2 YFSETQ. There are 15 residues in the CDR3. The CDR3 coding sequence is TGCGCCAGCAGGGGGACTAGCGGGAGCGGAGAGACCCAGTACTTC. As protein: CASRGTSGSGETQYF.

The chain joins TRBV27 to TRBJ2-7; D assignment may be TRBD1 or TRBD2 (5 bases each). This CDR3 is built from 15 residues. V lost 3 bases to trimming and J lost 6 bases, with 18 bases between them. The germline CDR1 and CDR2 sequences are MNHEY and SMNVEV (reference sequence). CDR3 coding DNA: TGTGCCAGCAGTTTTGGACTCCTAGGGGCCGGCGAGCAGTACTTC. Translation: CASSFGLLGAGEQYF.

The chain uses TRBV5-6 and TRBJ1-4, with a possible D match to TRBD1 (5 bases). V gave up 0 bases and J gave up 5 bases, with 14 bases separating them. The germline CDR1 and CDR2 sequences are SGHDT and YYEEEE. The CDR3 is made up of 16 amino acids. CDR3 residues: CASSLATGAFNEKLFF. The CDR3 DNA sequence: TGTGCCAGCAGCTTGGCCACAGGTGCGTTCAATGAAAAACTGTTTTTT.

This chain connects TRBV28 to TRBJ2-1; 11 bases map to TRBD2. From germline, CDR1 is MDHEN and CDR2 SYDVKM. Losses at the gene ends were 6 bases for V and 7 bases for J; bases not matched to a gene: 5. The CDR3 length is 14 residues. The CDR3: CASSIAGGPNEQFF. The CDR3 coding sequence is TGTGCCAGCAGCATAGCGGGAGGGCCGAATGAGCAGTTCTTC.

J is TRBJ2-2 and V is TRBV25-1; 7 bases align to TRBD2. After removal of 8 bases from V and 7 bases from J, the junction contained 13 bases not matched to a gene. Looked up from germline, CDR1 is MGHDK and CDR2 is SYGVNS. The CDR3 sequence is 15 residues long. Written as DNA, the CDR3 is TGTGCCAGCGTCTCTGCGGGAGTGTCGGTCGGGGAGCTGTTTTTT. Translating gives CASVSAGVSVGELFF. Full variable domain (outside the CDR3, taken from reference TRBV25-1 and TRBJ2-2): EADIYQTPRYLVIGTGKKITLECSQTMGHDKMYWYQQDPGMELHLIHYSYGVNSTEKGDLSSESTVSRIRTEHFPLTLESARPSHTSQYLCASVSAGVSVGELFFGEGSRLTVL.

The chain recombines TRBV19 with TRBJ2-5; D is uncertain. Germline-derived CDR1 and CDR2 are LNHDA and SQIVND (reference sequence). The CDR3 runs to 14 residues. Deletions cut 3 bases from V and 5 bases from J, with 13 bases between. In nucleotides, the CDR3 is TGTGCCAGTAGTATTACATGGACCCCGGAGACCCAGTACTTC. As protein: CASSITWTPETQYF.

Details on this clone: This sample also contains other DNA sequences that code for the same CDR3. V is TRBV5-6 and J is TRBJ2-5, with 9 nucleotides matching TRBD1. The J segment lost 2 bases and the V segment lost 4 bases, leaving 0 bases of the junction unmatched. The CDR3 is made up of 13 amino acids. CDR1 is SGHDT and CDR2 is YYEEEE in the germline V gene. DNA of the CDR3: TGTGCCAGCAGCGACAGGGGGCAAGAGACCCAGTACTTC. It encodes CASSDRGQETQYF. Filled out from reference TRBV5-6 and TRBJ2-5, the complete variable domain reads DAGVTQSPTHLIKTRGQQVTLRCSPKSGHDTVSWYQQALGQGPQFIFQYYEEEERQRGNFPDRFSGHQFPNYSSELNVNALLLGDSALYLCASSDRGQETQYFGPGTRLLVL.

The rearrangement joins TRBV18 to TRBJ1-3; D might be TRBD1 (6 bases). Germline V gives CDR1 KGHSH, CDR2 LQKENI. The ends were cut back, 3 bases at V and 5 bases at J, with 23 bases in the middle. CDR3 length: 18 residues. The CDR3 loop reads CASSPTLPGQTGRNTIYF. For the CDR3, the DNA is TGTGCCAGCTCACCGACTTTACCCGGACAGACGGGTAGAAACACCATATATTTT.

The chain employs TRBV4-2 and TRBJ2-5; tentatively, D is TRBD1 or TRBD2 (6 bases each). Trimming left V 1 base short and J 4 bases short, with 13 bases between. The length of the CDR3 is 15 residues. CDR1 LGHNA and CDR2 YNFKEQ come from the germline V gene. CDR3 DNA: TGTGCCAGCAGCCAAGGGGGGGCACTAGCAGAGACCCAGTACTTC. The encoded protein is CASSQGGALAETQYF.

J is TRBJ2-6 and V is TRBV13; D ambiguous. Trimming stripped 2 bases from V and 0 bases from J, with 17 bases between. The CDR3 length is 19 residues. CDR1 is PRHDT and CDR2 is FYEKMQ in the germline V gene (reference sequence). The CDR3 is CASSLIFWPNSSGANVLTF. CDR3 DNA sequence: TGTGCCAGCAGCTTAATTTTTTGGCCAAACAGCTCTGGGGCCAACGTCCTGACTTTC.

This chain uses TRBV4-1 with TRBJ2-7; 7 bases map to TRBD2. This CDR3 contains 16 residues. Germline CDR1 and CDR2: MGHRA and YSYEKL. V dropped 0 bases and J dropped 3; count of bases not matched to a gene: 8. The CDR3 nucleotides read TGCGCCAGCAGCCAAGAGCGGGGGAGGGTAGGCTACGAGCAGTACTTC. As protein: CASSQERGRVGYEQYF.

This chain links TRBV7-7 with TRBJ2-7, with unresolved D. V was shortened by 6 bases and J by 2 bases, with 11 bases between the two germline ends. The germline gives CDR1 SSHAT, CDR2 FNYEAQ (reference sequence). CDR3 size: 13 residues. The CDR3 loop reads CASSPPQPYEQYF. For the CDR3, the DNA is TGTGCCAGCAGTCCCCCTCAGCCCTACGAGCAGTACTTC.

This clone turned up a few times. This chain joins TRBV2 and TRBJ1-1; the D is unclear. V was cut by 7 bases and J by 1 base, with 13 bases left in between. Germline values: CDR1 SNHLY, CDR2 FYNNEI. This CDR3 contains 14 residues. The CDR3, as DNA: TGTGCCAGCACCGGCAGTTGGGGGAACACTGAAGCTTTCTTT. Protein product: CASTGSWGNTEAFF.

The genes are TRBV29-1 and TRBJ2-3; maybe TRBD2 (6 bases). The CDR3 runs 13 residues. From germline, CDR1 is SQVTM and CDR2 ANQGSEA. CDR3 sequence (DNA): TGCAGTTTAGGAGGGCAGGGTCCAGATACGCAGTATTTT. Translated, it gives CSLGGQGPDTQYF.

V usage is TRBV7-9 and J usage is TRBJ1-4; 10 bases agree with TRBD1. The trim removed 5 bases at V and 10 bases at J, leaving 7 bases unmatched. This CDR3 spans 14 amino acids. Germline CDR1 SEHNR, CDR2 FQNEAQ (reference sequence). The CDR3 sequence: CASSRGQGVGKLFF. The CDR3, as DNA: TGTGCCAGCAGCCGAGGACAGGGGGTAGGAAAACTGTTTTTT.

This chain connects TRBV4-1 to TRBJ2-2; 9 positions match TRBD2. The germline gives CDR1 MGHRA, CDR2 YSYEKL. The CDR3 totals 16 residues. V lost 5 bases to trimming and J lost 6 bases; unmatched junction nucleotides: 10. The CDR3 DNA reads as TGCGCCAGCAGCGACCCGGCGGGAGGGCCGTCCGGGGAGCTGTTTTTT. Residues: CASSDPAGGPSGELFF.

V is TRBV5-1 and J is TRBJ2-5, with D perhaps being TRBD1 or TRBD2 (5 bases each). Germline CDR1 is SGHRS and CDR2 is YFSETQ. The ends were cut back, 4 bases at V and 1 base at J, with 14 bases in the middle. This CDR3 is built from 15 residues. This chain's CDR3 is CASSPWDQSQETQYF. In nucleotides, the CDR3 is TGCGCCAGCAGCCCCTGGGACCAATCCCAAGAGACCCAGTACTTC.

The CDR3 DNA follows: TGTGCCACCAGCAGCCAACAATCGCCGGGGGGTCAGCCCCAGCATTTT. Translating it yields CATSSQQSPGGQPQHF. The J gene is TRBJ1-5, the V gene TRBV15; a weak D match, TRBD1 (5 bases). Germline loops: CDR1 LNHNV, CDR2 YYDKDF (reference sequence). This CDR3 spans 16 amino acids. The V and J ends lost 3 bases and 6 bases respectively, with 18 bases between them.